This TCR beta chain stems from a study of blood T cell repertoires in COVID-19 (dated by TCRdb to the early 2020s). About the full investigation: Samples from collaborators originated in the United States, Italy and Spain and spanned both the acute and convalescent phases of COVID-19. Samples came from the ongoing ImmuneRACE study (first 160 participants) plus 1,254 subjects from 6 global collaborators. Subjects who had been exposed to COVID-19, were actively infected with it, or had recovered from it provided the deeply sampled blood TCRbeta repertoires that made up the dataset. Where HLA class I and class II types were available, the types were taken from metadata supplied by the sample provider, not from assay-based typing. The repertoires were made available in a free public database intended to serve as a resource for research on the immune response to SARS-CoV-2. The prospective study material was composed of cDNA or gDNA derived from T cells, B-cell-depleted T cells, or PBMCs. The sample metadata nearly always contained a de-identified subject ID, COVID-19 status, age in years and sex.

A word on this clone: Its antigen is not yet known. Per-nucleotide qualities are absent, and no much larger clonotype sits a single base away.

TCRbeta CDR3 regions were amplified from genomic DNA by means of the immunoSEQ Assay, a bias-controlled multiplex PCR. The authors' pipeline ran thus. Nucleated cell counts per sample were estimated from amplification of reference gene primers within the assay. Sequence reads were collapsed and filtered to measure the absolute abundance of every unique TCRbeta CDR3 rearrangement. For each sample, productive Simpson clonality was calculated as the square root of Simpson's diversity index over productive rearrangements. TCRdb retrieved this table from immuneACCESS and kept in-frame rearrangements only. Not all clones are present; in checked studies, unresolved V genes account for under half, and no reason is known for the remainder. Clone size and V and J calls were adopted from that table, with D and trimming inferred from the DNA. A total of approximately 110,000 clones appear in this sample, about 90% of them only once. The biggest ten clones account for around 1.9% of the sample.

The research as a whole found: How much clinical and demographic metadata was included differed by source and by participant, and the metadata was provided uncurated.

One collaborating source in Seattle enrolled patients while the patients were actively infected and followed the patients over time throughout the course of disease. The collaborating institutions used their own protocols to collect whole blood in K2EDTA tubes. For TCRbeta analysis, collaborators shipped samples in one of three forms: frozen whole blood, isolated PBMCs, or DNA extracted from either of those sample types. The sequenced sample was peripheral blood. This receptor was taken from a man aged 45-65 years with COVID-19, enrolled during active disease.

The nucleotide sequence is given as TGTGCCAGCAGTTCGGCCCCGGCGGGCACCATATATTTT. It translates to CASSSAPAGTIYF. This sequence uses TRBV7-2 and TRBJ1-3, with the D gene not clear enough to name. At the junction V is shortened by 6 bases and J by 9 bases, with 15 bases in between. Sequences SGHTA (CDR1) and FQGNSA (CDR2) are obtained from the germline V gene. The CDR3 runs 13 amino acids, cysteine and phenylalanine included. Only CDR3 DNA is held: 39 bases, read in frame from base 1.